The 25 T cell receptor beta chains reported below all come from one sample, sequenced in a study of T cell repertoires in cytomegalovirus infection. TCRdb reprocessed the reads via MiXCR and lists one record per CDR3 protein. This table holds under 850,000 distinct CDR3 sequences, less than 40% found once. The sequenced sample was PBMCs. The receptors here all came from a human donor in good health (CMV status not recorded). Some clones in this sample may be carry-over from other donors' samples.

The table lists this clonotype with many counts. The chain employs TRBV7-2 and TRBJ1-4; possible D gene TRBD1, 5 bases. This CDR3 has 17 residues. The germline V gene encodes CDR1 SGHTA and CDR2 FQGNSA. Between the trimmed V and J ends, which lost 5 bases and 0 bases, there was a span of 16 bases. CDR3 residues: CASSLRPGRATNEKLFF. In DNA form, the CDR3 reads TGTGCCAGCAGCCTTCGCCCCGGCAGGGCAACTAATGAAAAACTGTTTTTT. Based on the CDR3 plus reference TRBV7-2 and TRBJ1-4, the full variable domain is GAGVSQSPSNKVTEKGKDVELRCDPISGHTALYWYRQSLGQGLEFLIYFQGNSAPDKSGLPSDRFSAERTGGSVSTLTIQRTQQEDSAVYLCASSLRPGRATNEKLFFGSGTQLSVL.

This clonotype was recorded at least ten times. The V and J genes are TRBV7-9 and TRBJ2-1, with D uncertain. This CDR3 is 13 amino acids long. With 3 bases removed from V and 5 bases from J, the gap between germline ends came to 8 bases. CDR1 is SEHNR and CDR2 is FQNEAQ in the germline V gene (reference sequence). The CDR3 sequence is CASSFSANNEQFF. CDR3 coding DNA: TGTGCCAGCAGCTTCTCGGCGAACAATGAGCAGTTCTTC.

The genes are TRBV7-8 and TRBJ2-2, with 10 bases aligning to TRBD2. The CDR3 extends over 21 amino acids. V dropped 5 bases and J dropped 3; count of bases not matched to a gene: 21. Germline V gene sequence: CDR1 SGHVS, CDR2 FQNEAQ. The CDR3 bases are TGTGCCAGCAGCCCAGCGACAACCGGGACTAGCGTATCGTGGGACACCGGGGAGCTGTTTTTT. This codes for CASSPATTGTSVSWDTGELFF.

About this clonotype: This sequence may be a read error, since a much larger clone differs from it by one base. The CDR3 does not end in the conserved phenylalanine or tryptophan, so this is likely a read error. This chain connects TRBV7-2 to TRBJ1-5; tentative D call: TRBD1 (6 bases). This CDR3 has 14 amino acids. CDR1 SGHTA and CDR2 FQGNSA come from the germline V gene. V dropped 3 bases and J dropped 6 bases, with 12 bases sitting between them. CDR3 coding DNA: TGTGCCAGCAGCTTGGTCAGGGGAGGTCAGCCCCAGCATGTT. It specifies CASSLVRGGQPQHV.

A single count supports this clonotype. V and J are TRBV28 and TRBJ2-5, with no clear D. CDR1 MDHEN and CDR2 SYDVKM come from the germline V gene. The CDR3 is 14 residues long. The V gene lost 8 bases and the J gene lost 7 bases, with 20 bases spanning the gap. In DNA form, the CDR3 reads TGTGCCAGCTCCTTGACCAAGACCCGGGCGACCCAGTACTTC. Translation: CASSLTKTRATQYF.

This chain joins TRBV7-2 and TRBJ2-2; 11 positions agree with TRBD2. J lost 3 bases, V lost 6 bases, and 6 bases had no gene match. Looked up from germline, CDR1 is SGHTA and CDR2 is FQGNSA. CDR3 length equals 16 residues. CDR3 protein: CASRMTSGDYTGELFF. For the CDR3, the DNA is TGTGCCAGCAGGATGACTAGCGGGGATTACACCGGGGAGCTGTTTTTT. The full variable domain, rest sourced from reference TRBV7-2 and TRBJ2-2, is GAGVSQSPSNKVTEKGKDVELRCDPISGHTALYWYRQSLGQGLEFLIYFQGNSAPDKSGLPSDRFSAERTGGSVSTLTIQRTQQEDSAVYLCASRMTSGDYTGELFFGEGSRLTVL.

This clonotype was observed a handful of times. This chain joins TRBV6-1 and TRBJ1-1; possibly TRBD1 for D (5 bases). V lost 7 bases, J lost 4 bases, and 16 bases lay in between. The CDR3 contains 14 residues. Germline CDR1 and CDR2: MNHNS and SASEGT. The CDR3 nucleotides read TGTGCCAGCACTACGAGCGGCGGGGGCACTGAAGCTTTCTTT. It is translated as CASTTSGGGTEAFF.

This clonotype was counted a few times. The chain recombines TRBV6-8 with TRBJ1-4; D unclear. Germline V gene data show CDR1 as MNHGY and CDR2 as SAAAGT. V dropped 2 bases and J dropped 2 bases, with 9 bases sitting between them. This CDR3 spans 15 amino acids. CDR3 in DNA: TGTGCCAGCAGTTACCCCGGGGTCACTAATGAAAAACTGTTTTTT. As protein: CASSYPGVTNEKLFF.

Regarding this clonotype: Relative to the germline gene, one junction end is altered; a read error may explain this. The chain links TRBV10-1 to TRBJ2-1; TRBD2 is a possible D gene (6 bases). Germline assignment: CDR1 WNHNN and CDR2 SYGVQD (reference sequence). This CDR3 region has 17 residues. The CDR3 reads CARSEKKNRGSGNEQFF. CDR3 sequence (DNA): TGCGCCAGAAGTGAGAAAAAGAATCGGGGGTCCGGCAATGAGCAGTTCTTC.

CDR3 bases: TGCGCCAGCAGCCAAGGGTCGGGACTAGCGGGGGACTACGAGCAGTACTTC. Protein sequence: CASSQGSGLAGDYEQYF. The V gene is TRBV4-1, the J gene TRBJ2-7; 14 positions match TRBD2. V was clipped by 1 base and J by 3 bases; unmatched bases: 5. Per the germline V gene, CDR1 is MGHRA and CDR2 is YSYEKL. The CDR3 is made up of 17 amino acids.

V and J are TRBV28 and TRBJ2-1; 7 bases line up with TRBD2. The CDR3 extends over 23 amino acids. The V and J ends lost 3 bases and 9 bases, in that order; junction bases with no gene match: 35. Germline V gene sequence: CDR1 MDHEN, CDR2 SYDVKM. This CDR3 is CASSFRVVNYLARGGGHWFEQFF. In DNA form, the CDR3 reads TGTGCCAGCAGTTTCAGGGTGGTTAACTATCTAGCTCGTGGGGGAGGGCATTGGTTTGAGCAGTTCTTC.

Only a few counts were recorded for this clonotype. The chain employs TRBV27 and TRBJ2-7; TRBD2 agrees at 10 bases. V trimming: 7 bases; J trimming: 6 bases; junction bases outside the gene matches: 9. Per the germline V gene, CDR1 is MNHEY and CDR2 is SMNVEV (reference sequence). This CDR3 is 14 amino acids long. CDR3 protein: CASKLGLAGAEQYF. CDR3 coding DNA: TGTGCCAGCAAGCTCGGGCTAGCGGGAGCCGAGCAGTACTTC.

V usage is TRBV28 and J usage is TRBJ2-7; perhaps TRBD2 as D (6 bases). The CDR3 runs to 15 residues. Germline CDR1 is MDHEN and CDR2 is SYDVKM. V lost 6 bases to trimming and J lost 4 bases, with 19 bases between them. CDR3 sequence (DNA): TGTGCCAGCAGACCTCAGGTAGGAGGGAGTTACGAGCAGTACTTC. Its translation is CASRPQVGGSYEQYF. The full variable domain, completed using reference TRBV28 and TRBJ2-7, is DVKVTQSSRYLVKRTGEKVFLECVQDMDHENMFWYRQDPGLGLRLIYFSYDVKMKEKGDIPEGYSVSREKKERFSLILESASTNQTSMYLCASRPQVGGSYEQYFGPGTRLTVT.

Comment on this clonotype: This may arise from a read error, as a much more abundant clone is one base away. This sequence joins TRBV7-2 and TRBJ2-7; maybe TRBD2 (7 bases). Germline lookup yields CDR1 SGHTA and CDR2 FQGNSA. Trimming stripped 8 bases from V and 2 bases from J, with 28 bases between. CDR3 length: 18 amino acids. The CDR3, as DNA: TGTGCCAGCGGCGAACTAGCGAGGGGGGTGATCAATGCCTACGAGCAGTACTTC. Its protein product is CASGELARGVINAYEQYF.

This clonotype occurred a few times. V gene TRBV9 combines with J gene TRBJ2-4, with a weak D call TRBD1 (5 bases). Trimming removed 0 bases at V and 8 bases at J, with 15 bases between. There are 15 residues in the CDR3. The V gene's germline CDR1 is SGDLS and CDR2 YYNGEE. CDR3 nucleotide sequence: TGTGCCAGCAGCGTAGGTGTGGGGCTCGGAGACATTCAGTACTTC. Protein sequence: CASSVGVGLGDIQYF. The entire variable domain, with the rest obtained from reference TRBV9 and TRBJ2-4, is as follows: DSGVTQTPKHLITATGQRVTLRCSPRSGDLSVYWYQQSLDQGLQFLIQYYNGEERAKGNILERFSAQQFPDLHSELNLSSLELGDSALYFCASSVGVGLGDIQYFGAGTRLSVL.

This clonotype was detected a few times. This rearrangement joins TRBV28 to TRBJ1-5; D call uncertain. Germline lookup yields CDR1 MDHEN and CDR2 SYDVKM. V was pared by 2 bases and J by 0 bases, with 8 bases between. The CDR3 extends over 15 amino acids. As DNA, the CDR3 is TGTGCCAGCAGTTTAACACAGTTTAGCAATCAGCCCCAGCATTTT. It translates to CASSLTQFSNQPQHF.

The rearrangement uses TRBV19 and TRBJ2-1; 13 bases fit TRBD2. The germline CDR1 and CDR2 sequences are LNHDA and SQIVND (reference sequence). The CDR3 loop spans 14 amino acids. V was pared by 3 bases and J by 9 bases, with 2 bases of the junction left unmatched. For the CDR3, the DNA is TGTGCCAGTAGTATCGGACTAGCGGGAGTTGAGCAGTTCTTC. Amino acid sequence: CASSIGLAGVEQFF. Full variable domain (rest looked up from reference TRBV19 and TRBJ2-1): DGGITQSPKYLFRKEGQNVTLSCEQNLNHDAMYWYRQDPGQGLRLIYYSQIVNDFQKGDIAEGYSVSREKKESFPLTVTSAQKNPTAFYLCASSIGLAGVEQFFGPGTRLTVL.

This clonotype was observed many times. The chain links TRBV7-8 to TRBJ2-5; D is unresolved. V was trimmed by 5 bases and J by 1 base, leaving 11 bases between them. This CDR3 spans 14 amino acids. The germline V gene has CDR1 SGHVS and CDR2 FQNEAQ. The DNA for the CDR3 is TGTGCCAGCAGCCCCCGGCGGACCCAAGAGACCCAGTACTTC. Residues: CASSPRRTQETQYF.

This chain uses TRBV10-1 with TRBJ2-3, with TRBD2 matching 8 bases. V was pared by 3 bases and J by 3 bases, with 5 bases of the junction left unmatched. There are 15 residues in the CDR3. The germline CDR1 and CDR2 sequences are WNHNN and SYGVQD (reference sequence). The CDR3: CASSEVSGGTDTQYF. The DNA of the CDR3 is TGCGCCAGCAGTGAAGTCAGCGGGGGAACAGATACGCAGTATTTT.

This chain connects TRBV6-5 to TRBJ2-7, with no clear D. V lost 0 bases, J lost 4 bases, and 13 bases lay in between. The CDR3 is 15 amino acids. Germline V gives CDR1 MNHEY, CDR2 SVGAGI. The CDR3 DNA sequence: TGTGCCAGCAGTTACTCGGCAGGTCGAGAGTACGAGCAGTACTTC. Encoded protein: CASSYSAGREYEQYF.

CDR3 sequence reads: CASSSRFDRGNVDTQYF. In DNA form, the CDR3 reads TGTGCCAGCAGTTCGAGGTTCGACAGGGGGAACGTAGATACGCAGTATTTT. J is TRBJ2-3 and V is TRBV28; 9 bases map to TRBD1. V was clipped by 4 bases and J by 5 bases; unmatched bases: 13. The germline V gene has CDR1 MDHEN and CDR2 SYDVKM. The length of the CDR3 is 17 residues.

In its sample, this clonotype was seen many times. The chain employs TRBV7-2 and TRBJ2-2; no definite D call. V was pared by 7 bases and J by 6 bases, with 12 bases between. The CDR3 contains 13 residues. In germline, CDR1 is SGHTA, CDR2 FQGNSA. This chain's CDR3 is CASISSPPGELFF. CDR3 nucleotides: TGTGCCAGCATTTCCAGCCCCCCCGGGGAGCTGTTTTTT.

The CDR3 sequence: CASSSGTSGVSTDTQYF. The CDR3, as DNA: TGTGCCAGCAGTTCCGGGACTAGCGGGGTAAGCACAGATACGCAGTATTTT. The chain carries TRBV6-5 and TRBJ2-3, with 13 bases matching TRBD2. Germline V gives CDR1 MNHEY, CDR2 SVGAGI. The CDR3 totals 17 residues. V dropped 4 bases and J dropped 0; count of bases not matched to a gene: 4.

As concerns this clonotype: This may arise from a read error, as a much more abundant clone is one base away. The chain has TRBV19 and TRBJ2-2, with 8 bases that match TRBD1. V gave up 10 bases and J gave up 3 bases; unmatched junction bases: 13. The germline gives CDR1 LNHDA, CDR2 SQIVND (reference sequence). This CDR3 comprises 16 residues. CDR3 sequence (DNA): TGTGCCATTAGCCCCGTCCGGGACAGGCACACCGGGGAGCTGTTTTTT. Protein product: CAISPVRDRHTGELFF.

This clonotype turned up a few times. This chain connects TRBV6-2 or TRBV6-3 to TRBJ2-7; 8 bases fit TRBD1. Germline V gene data show CDR1 as MNHEY and CDR2 as SVGEGT. This CDR3 has 18 amino acids. J gave up 5 bases and V 5 bases, and 20 bases lay outside the gene matches. In DNA, the CDR3 is TGTGCCAGCAGTGACGATAAAGGATTATGGACAGGGACCAACGAGCAGTACTTC. Its protein is CASSDDKGLWTGTNEQYF.